These T cell receptor beta chains were read from a single sample in a study of blood T cell repertoires in COVID-19. This table comes from immunoSEQ multiplex PCR, and its TCRdb copy is limited to in-frame clones, with some not included. The table includes under 250,000 clones, approximately 88% detected once. Sequencing was done on a sample of peripheral blood. These receptor sequences come from a man between 60 and 75 years old who had recovered from COVID-19. CDR3s include the opening cysteine and the closing phenylalanine or tryptophan. Each record gives: D gene, CDR3 length, V gene, clone size, J gene, CDR3 protein, CDR3 DNA. The D gene is left open where the match is weak. Size is omitted from some rows. Given values are once, few, many or a class for expanded clones.

.,13,TRBV29-1,.,TRBJ1-4,CSVEGTDNEKLFF,TGCAGCGTTGAAGGGACAGACAATGAAAAACTGTTTTTT
.,15,TRBV6-1,.,TRBJ2-3,CASSDRPAGTDTQYF,TGTGCCAGCAGTGACCGACCCGCGGGCACAGATACGCAGTATTTT
TRBD1,14,TRBV9,.,TRBJ2-7,CASSPDRAGYEQYF,TGTGCCAGCAGTCCCGACAGGGCCGGATACGAGCAGTACTTC
TRBD1,15,TRBV3-1/TRBV3-2,few,TRBJ1-2,CASSQEKGAFYGYTF,TGTGCCAGCAGCCAAGAAAAGGGGGCTTTCTATGGCTACACCTTC
TRBD2,12,TRBV29-1,.,TRBJ2-7,CSATSGTYEQYF,TGCAGCGCGACTAGCGGTACCTACGAGCAGTACTTC
.,15,TRBV5-6,.,TRBJ1-6,CASSWETAPNSPLHF,TGTGCCAGCAGCTGGGAGACCGCTCCTAATTCACCCCTCCACTTT
.,16,TRBV4-2,.,TRBJ2-5,CASSPRGKGPQETQYF,TGTGCCAGCAGCCCCCGCGGGAAGGGGCCACAAGAGACCCAGTACTTC
.,13,TRBV24-1,.,TRBJ2-5,CATSDGGLETQYF,TGTGCCACCAGTGACGGGGGGCTGGAGACCCAGTACTTC
TRBD2,15,TRBV10-3,few,TRBJ2-1,CAISGGTSGLNEQFF,TGTGCCATCAGTGGGGGGACTAGCGGCTTAAATGAGCAGTTCTTC
.,12,TRBV12-5,once,TRBJ1-5,CASGFPGQPQHF,TGTGCTAGTGGTTTTCCGGGGCAGCCCCAGCATTTT
TRBD2,15,TRBV20-1,.,TRBJ2-4,CSASRLAGAKNIQYF,TGCAGTGCTAGTCGTCTAGCGGGAGCCAAAAACATTCAGTACTTC
TRBD1,14,TRBV5-6,.,TRBJ1-1,CASSLDRAATEAFF,TGTGCCAGCTCCCTTGACAGGGCGGCTACTGAAGCTTTCTTT
TRBD1,15,TRBV9,few,TRBJ2-7,CASSSGQGESYEQYF,TGTGCCAGCAGCTCCGGACAGGGAGAATCCTACGAGCAGTACTTC
.,15,TRBV5-1,.,TRBJ2-3,CASSLWLPRTDTQYF,TGCGCCAGCAGCTTGTGGCTGCCGCGGACAGATACGCAGTATTTT
TRBD2,16,TRBV5-4,.,TRBJ2-7,CASSSWTSGRIDEQYF,TGTGCCAGCAGCTCTTGGACTAGCGGGAGGATTGACGAGCAGTACTTC
TRBD1,13,TRBV7-9,.,TRBJ2-7,CASSPTGQYEQYF,TGTGCCAGCAGCCCGACAGGGCAATACGAGCAGTACTTC
TRBD1,13,TRBV7-3,.,TRBJ2-7,CASSPRTGDEQYF,TGTGCCAGCAGCCCCCGGACAGGGGACGAGCAGTACTTC
.,12,TRBV5-6,.,TRBJ1-2,CASSLMGAGYTF,TGTGCCAGCAGCTTGATGGGGGCGGGCTACACCTTC
.,17,TRBV27,.,TRBJ2-7,CASTRAGAHGSSYEQYF,TGTGCCAGCACCCGGGCAGGGGCCCACGGCAGCTCCTACGAGCAGTACTTC
.,16,TRBV21-1,.,TRBJ2-7,CASSKYHRQVIYEQYF,TGTGCCAGCAGCAAATATCACAGACAGGTCATCTACGAGCAGTACTTC
TRBD1,14,TRBV11-2,.,TRBJ2-7,CASSLSGGAYEQYF,TGTGCCAGCAGTTTATCAGGGGGAGCCTACGAGCAGTACTTC
.,13,TRBV2,.,TRBJ1-5,CATGRDNNQPQHF,TGTGCCACCGGCCGGGACAACAATCAGCCCCAGCATTTT